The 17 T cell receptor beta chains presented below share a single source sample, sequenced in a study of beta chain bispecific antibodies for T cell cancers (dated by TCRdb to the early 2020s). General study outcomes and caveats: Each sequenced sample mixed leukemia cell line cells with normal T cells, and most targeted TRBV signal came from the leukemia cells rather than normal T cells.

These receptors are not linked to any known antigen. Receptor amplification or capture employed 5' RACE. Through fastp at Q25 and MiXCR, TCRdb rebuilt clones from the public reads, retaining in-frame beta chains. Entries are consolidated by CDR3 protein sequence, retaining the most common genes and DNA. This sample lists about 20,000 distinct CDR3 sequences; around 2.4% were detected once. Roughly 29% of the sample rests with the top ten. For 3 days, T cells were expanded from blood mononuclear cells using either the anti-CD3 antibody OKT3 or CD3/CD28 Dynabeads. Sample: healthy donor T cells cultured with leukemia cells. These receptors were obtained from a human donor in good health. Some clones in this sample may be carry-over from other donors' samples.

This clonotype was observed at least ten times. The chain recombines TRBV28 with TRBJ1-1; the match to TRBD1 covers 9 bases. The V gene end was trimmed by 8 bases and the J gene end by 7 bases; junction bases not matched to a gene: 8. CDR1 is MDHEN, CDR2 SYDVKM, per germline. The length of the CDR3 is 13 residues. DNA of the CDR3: TGTGCCAGCGGGGATACAGGGGGCTTTGAAGCTTTCTTT. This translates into CASGDTGGFEAFF. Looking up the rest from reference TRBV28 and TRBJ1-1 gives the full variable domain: DVKVTQSSRYLVKRTGEKVFLECVQDMDHENMFWYRQDPGLGLRLIYFSYDVKMKEKGDIPEGYSVSREKKERFSLILESASTNQTSMYLCASGDTGGFEAFFGQGTRLTVV.

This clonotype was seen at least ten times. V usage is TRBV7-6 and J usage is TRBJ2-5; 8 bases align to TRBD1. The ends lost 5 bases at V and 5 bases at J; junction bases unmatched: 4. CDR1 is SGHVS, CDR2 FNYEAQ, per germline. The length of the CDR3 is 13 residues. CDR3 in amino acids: CASSGQGRETQYF. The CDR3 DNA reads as TGTGCCAGCAGCGGACAGGGAAGGGAGACCCAGTACTTC.

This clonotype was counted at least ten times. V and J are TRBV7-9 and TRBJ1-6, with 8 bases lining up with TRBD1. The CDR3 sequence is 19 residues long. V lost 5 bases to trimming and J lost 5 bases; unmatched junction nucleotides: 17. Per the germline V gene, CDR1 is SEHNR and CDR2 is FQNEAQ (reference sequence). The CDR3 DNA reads TGTGCCAGCAGCCACAGACCGGGACAGGTGGATAAGGATAATTCACCCCTCCACTTT. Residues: CASSHRPGQVDKDNSPLHF.

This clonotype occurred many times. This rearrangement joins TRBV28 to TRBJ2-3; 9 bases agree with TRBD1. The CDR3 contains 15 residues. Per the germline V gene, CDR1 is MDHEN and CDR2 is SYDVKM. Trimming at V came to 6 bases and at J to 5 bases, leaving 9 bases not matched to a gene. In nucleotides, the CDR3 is TGTGCCAGCAGGAATAGACAGGGGGGTCAAGATACGCAGTATTTT. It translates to CASRNRQGGQDTQYF.

The CDR3 region has the DNA TGTGCCAGCAGGGGAGAGGTCTACAATGAGCAGTTCTTC. The encoded protein is CASRGEVYNEQFF. This chain connects TRBV19 to TRBJ2-1, with D possibly matching TRBD1 (6 bases). Germline V gene data show CDR1 as LNHDA and CDR2 as SQIVND (reference sequence). The CDR3 extends over 13 amino acids. Trimming took off 9 bases at V and 3 bases at J, with 12 bases between the two ends.

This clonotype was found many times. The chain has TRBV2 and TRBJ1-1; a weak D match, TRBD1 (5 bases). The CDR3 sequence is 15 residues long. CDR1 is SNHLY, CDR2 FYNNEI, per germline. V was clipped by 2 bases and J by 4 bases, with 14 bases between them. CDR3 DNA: TGTGCCAGCAGTGAAACGGGGGGAGTAGGCACTGAAGCTTTCTTT. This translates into CASSETGGVGTEAFF. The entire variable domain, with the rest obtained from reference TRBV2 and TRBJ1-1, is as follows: EPEVTQTPSHQVTQMGQEVILRCVPISNHLYFYWYRQILGQKVEFLVSFYNNEISEKSEIFDDQFSVERPDGSNFTLKIRSTKLEDSAMYFCASSETGGVGTEAFFGQGTRLTVV.

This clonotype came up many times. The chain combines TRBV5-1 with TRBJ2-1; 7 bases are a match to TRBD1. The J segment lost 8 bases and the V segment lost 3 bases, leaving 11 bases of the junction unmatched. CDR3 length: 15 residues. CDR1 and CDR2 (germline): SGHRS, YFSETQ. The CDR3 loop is CASSSPDRLIDEQFF. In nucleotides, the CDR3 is TGCGCCAGCAGCTCCCCGGACAGGTTGATCGATGAGCAGTTCTTC. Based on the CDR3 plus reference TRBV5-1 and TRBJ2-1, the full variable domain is KAGVTQTPRYLIKTRGQQVTLSCSPISGHRSVSWYQQTPGQGLQFLFEYFSETQRNKGNFPGRFSGRQFSNSRSEMNVSTLELGDSALYLCASSSPDRLIDEQFFGPGTRLTVL.

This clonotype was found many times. The CDR3 here is CSARLAGGLVTGELFF. The DNA for the CDR3 is TGCAGTGCTAGACTAGCGGGGGGGCTGGTCACCGGGGAGCTGTTTTTT. The chain combines TRBV20-1 with TRBJ2-2, with 12 bases fitting TRBD2. The length of the CDR3 is 16 residues. V shed 2 bases, J shed 4 bases, and the junction held 5 bases outside the gene matches. CDR1 and CDR2 (germline): DFQATT, SNEGSKA (reference sequence).

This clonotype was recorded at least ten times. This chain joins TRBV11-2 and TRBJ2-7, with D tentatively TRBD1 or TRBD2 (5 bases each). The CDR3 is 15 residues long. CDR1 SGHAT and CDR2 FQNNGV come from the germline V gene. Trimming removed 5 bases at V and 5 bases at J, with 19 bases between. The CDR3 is CASSPGTVSKDEQYF. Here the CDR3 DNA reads TGTGCCAGCAGCCCTGGGACCGTAAGTAAGGACGAGCAGTACTTC.

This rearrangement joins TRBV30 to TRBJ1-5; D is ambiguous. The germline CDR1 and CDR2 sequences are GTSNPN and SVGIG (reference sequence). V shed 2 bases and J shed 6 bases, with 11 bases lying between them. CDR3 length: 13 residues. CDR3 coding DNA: TGTGCCTGGAGTATCGGTCAATCTCAGCCCCAGCATTTT. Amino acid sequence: CAWSIGQSQPQHF.

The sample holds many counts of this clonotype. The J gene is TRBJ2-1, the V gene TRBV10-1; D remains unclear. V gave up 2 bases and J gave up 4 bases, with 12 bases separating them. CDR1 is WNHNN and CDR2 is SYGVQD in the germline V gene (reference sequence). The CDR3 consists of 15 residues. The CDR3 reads CASSEGWAPYNEQFF. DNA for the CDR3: TGCGCCAGCAGTGAGGGGTGGGCCCCTTACAATGAGCAGTTCTTC.

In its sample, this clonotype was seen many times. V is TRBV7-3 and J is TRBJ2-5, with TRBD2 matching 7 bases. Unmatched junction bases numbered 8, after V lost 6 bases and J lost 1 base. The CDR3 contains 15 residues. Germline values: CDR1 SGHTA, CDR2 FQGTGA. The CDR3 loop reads CASSFSGPLQETQYF. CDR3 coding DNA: TGTGCCAGCAGTTTTAGCGGGCCTCTCCAAGAGACCCAGTACTTC.

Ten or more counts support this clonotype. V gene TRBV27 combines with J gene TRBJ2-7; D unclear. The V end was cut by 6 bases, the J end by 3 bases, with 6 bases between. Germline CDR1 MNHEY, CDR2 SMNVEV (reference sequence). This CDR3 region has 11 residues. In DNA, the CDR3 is TGTGCCAGCAGCAACAACTACGAGCAGTACTTC. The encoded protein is CASSNNYEQYF.

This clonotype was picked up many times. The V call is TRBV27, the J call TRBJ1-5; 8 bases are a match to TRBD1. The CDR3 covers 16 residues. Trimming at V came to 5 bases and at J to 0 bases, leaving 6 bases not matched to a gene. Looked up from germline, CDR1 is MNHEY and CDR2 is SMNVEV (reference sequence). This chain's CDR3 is CASSPGGTYSNQPQHF. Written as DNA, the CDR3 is TGTGCCAGCAGTCCAGGGGGCACTTATAGCAATCAGCCCCAGCATTTT.

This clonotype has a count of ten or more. As DNA, the CDR3 is TGTGCCAGCAGCTCCCGGGACCTAGGATTGGGTGGCTACACCTTC. It codes for CASSSRDLGLGGYTF. The rearrangement links TRBV7-9 to TRBJ1-2; D might be TRBD1 (5 bases). Germline values: CDR1 SEHNR, CDR2 FQNEAQ (reference sequence). The V end was cut by 4 bases, the J end by 7 bases, with 19 bases between. CDR3 length: 15 residues.

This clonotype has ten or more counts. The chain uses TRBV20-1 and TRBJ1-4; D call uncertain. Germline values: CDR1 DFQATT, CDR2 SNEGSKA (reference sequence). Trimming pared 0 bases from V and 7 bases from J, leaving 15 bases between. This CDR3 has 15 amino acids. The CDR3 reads CSAREIGDPGEKLFF. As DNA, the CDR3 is TGCAGTGCTAGAGAAATCGGGGATCCCGGTGAAAAACTGTTTTTT.

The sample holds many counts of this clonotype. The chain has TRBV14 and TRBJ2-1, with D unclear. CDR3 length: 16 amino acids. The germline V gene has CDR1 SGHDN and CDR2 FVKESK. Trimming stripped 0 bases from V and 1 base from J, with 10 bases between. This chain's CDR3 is CASSQESGDSYNEQFF. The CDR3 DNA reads TGTGCCAGCAGCCAAGAGTCTGGGGATTCCTACAATGAGCAGTTCTTC.